This T cell receptor beta chain was captured by sequencing in a study of PD-1 blockade in classical Hodgkin lymphoma (dated by TCRdb to between 2020 and 2021). About the study as a whole: Nivolumab dosing was 3 mg/kg intravenously every 2 weeks, continuing until either disease progression or unacceptable toxicity. The study used CyTOF and TCR beta sequencing to define a peripheral blood immune signature of response to PD-1 blockade in classical Hodgkin lymphoma. Beyond this particular receptor, the publication reports: The study was limited to a single clinical trial cohort, and causes of repertoire differences, possibly disease activity or prior therapy, remained undefined. Lower diversity was observed in patients in whom nivolumab was started less than 1 year after ASCT, and these patients were excluded from later analyses so that confounding by immune reconstitution would be avoided. Among trial patients, those achieving complete response had baseline diversity similar to that of newly diagnosed patients, while diversity was significantly lower in partial responders and progressors. Newly diagnosed patients were reported to have lower baseline TCR diversity than healthy donors, and relapsed/refractory patients were reported to have lower baseline TCR diversity still. CD4+ but not CD8+ TCR diversity rose significantly by C4D1 (p=0.0027 vs p=0.16), most apparent in complete responders (p=0.02).

The sample's time point, from its label and the paper: cycle 2 day 1 (C2D1) of nivolumab. Every trial patient had relapsed following autologous stem cell transplantation, and prior brentuximab vedotin exposure was what differed among cohorts A, B and C. The trial cohort included 50 to 60 patients with relapsed/refractory classical Hodgkin lymphoma, and each patient had a best overall response of complete response, partial response or progressive disease. Trial patients were treated with single-agent nivolumab in the multi-cohort phase II CheckMate 205 trial. An independent review committee assessed best overall response by applying the 2007 International Working Group response criteria. PBMCs from the trial were collected at three points: immediately before nivolumab initiation (C1D1), and during therapy at cycle 2 day 1 and cycle 4 day 1. Peripheral blood was collected in 8 mL Vacutainer Cell Preparation Tubes, from which PBMCs were isolated by centrifugation and then cryopreserved.

The CDR3 runs 15 amino acids, cysteine and phenylalanine included. Of all the DNA, just the CDR3 is kept, 45 bases in frame from base 1. V lost 0 bases and J lost 5 bases; the stretch between them is 13 bases long. Sequences LGHNA (CDR1) and YSLEER (CDR2) are obtained from the germline V gene. Details on this clone: The specificity of this receptor is unknown. No quality values exist for individual bases; no much larger clone is one base distant.

Genomic DNA was extracted with the Qiagen DNeasy kit from unsorted PBMCs and from negatively selected CD4+ and CD8+ fractions. Amplification of TCR beta CDR3 regions was done by immunoSEQ multiplex PCR with primers that anneal to V and J segments. A synthetic immune receptor repertoire was used to minimize amplification bias, and remaining bias was computationally removed after sequencing. The original pipeline was this. Repertoire diversity was quantified as the Shannon entropy index using custom Python scripts. Unsorted, CD4+ and CD8+ repertoires were analyzed separately, except in combined analyses where CD4+ and CD8+ sequences were merged in silico. A clone was considered expanded if an increase in frequency of at least 2-fold after treatment relative to C1D1 was found, and a pseudocount of 0.5 was applied to clones undetected at baseline. Singleton clones were defined as clones with 0 or 1 copy at C1D1, and non-singleton clones were defined as clones with 2 or more copies. Clones expanded in unsorted samples were annotated as CD4+, CD8+ or unknown by matching protein sequences in sorted samples from the same patient. Wilcoxon tests were applied to paired samples to test diversity changes from C1D1 to C4D1. Not all clones reach the TCRdb copy of this immuneACCESS table, which keeps in-frame sequences only. Checked studies attribute under half of the gap to unresolved V genes and leave the rest unexplained. V and J calls plus clone size are reproduced from that table; the DNA served to infer D and trimming. The sample records about 26,000 clones, approximately 67% of which are singletons. Of the sample, about 11% falls within the top ten clones.

This receptor was taken from a human donor with classical Hodgkin lymphoma. Sequences were derived from peripheral blood mononuclear cells (PBMCs), sampled before the second cycle of nivolumab. This chain joins TRBV4-3 to TRBJ2-5, and possibly TRBD1, on 6 matching bases. The nucleotides read TGCGCCAGCAGCCAAGATGGGACACTTCGGGAGACCCAGTACTTC. Its product reads: CASSQDGTLRETQYF.